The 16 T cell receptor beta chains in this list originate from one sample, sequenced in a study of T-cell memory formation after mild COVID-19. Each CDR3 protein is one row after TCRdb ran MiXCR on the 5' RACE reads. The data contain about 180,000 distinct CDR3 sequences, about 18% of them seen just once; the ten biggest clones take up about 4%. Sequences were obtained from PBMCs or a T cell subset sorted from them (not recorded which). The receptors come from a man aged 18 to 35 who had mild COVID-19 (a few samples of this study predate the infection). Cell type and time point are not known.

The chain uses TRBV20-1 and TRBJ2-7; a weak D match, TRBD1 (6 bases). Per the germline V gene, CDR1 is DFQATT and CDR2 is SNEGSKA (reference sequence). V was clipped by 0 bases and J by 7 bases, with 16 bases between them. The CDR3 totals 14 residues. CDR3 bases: TGCAGTGCTAGAGATTCTACAGGGAGTAGAGAGCAGTACGTC. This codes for CSARDSTGSREQYV.

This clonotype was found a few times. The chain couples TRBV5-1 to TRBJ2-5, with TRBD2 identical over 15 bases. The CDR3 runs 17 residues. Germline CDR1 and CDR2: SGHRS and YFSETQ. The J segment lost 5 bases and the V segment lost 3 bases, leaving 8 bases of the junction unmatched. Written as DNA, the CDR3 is TGCGCCAGCAGCTCTGGACTAGCGGGGGGGCCATGGGAGACCCAGTACTTC. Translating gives CASSSGLAGGPWETQYF.

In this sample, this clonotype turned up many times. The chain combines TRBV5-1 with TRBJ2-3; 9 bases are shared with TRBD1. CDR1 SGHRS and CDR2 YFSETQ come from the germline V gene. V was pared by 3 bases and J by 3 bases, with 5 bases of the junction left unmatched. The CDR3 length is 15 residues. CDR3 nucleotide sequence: TGCGCCAGCAGCTCCCCGGGACAGGGAACAGATACGCAGTATTTT. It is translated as CASSSPGQGTDTQYF.

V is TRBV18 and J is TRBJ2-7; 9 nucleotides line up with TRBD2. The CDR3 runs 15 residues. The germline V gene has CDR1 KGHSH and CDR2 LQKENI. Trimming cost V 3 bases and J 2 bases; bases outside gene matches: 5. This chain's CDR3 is CASSPPSSGAYEQYF. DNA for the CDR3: TGTGCCAGCTCACCCCCCTCTAGCGGGGCCTACGAGCAGTACTTC.

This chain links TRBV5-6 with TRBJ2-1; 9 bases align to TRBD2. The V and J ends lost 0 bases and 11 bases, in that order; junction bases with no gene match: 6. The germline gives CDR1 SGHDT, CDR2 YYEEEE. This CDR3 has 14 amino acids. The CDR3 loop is CASSLGLAASKQFF. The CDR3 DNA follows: TGTGCCAGCAGCTTGGGACTAGCGGCCTCCAAGCAGTTCTTC.

The CDR3 DNA sequence: TGTGCCAGCAGCCCGGGCGTAACGATGGGGGAGACCCAGTACTTC. Protein product: CASSPGVTMGETQYF. The genes are TRBV12-3 or TRBV12-4 and TRBJ2-5; unclear D gene. The CDR3 has 15 amino acids. Deletions cut 6 bases from V and 5 bases from J, with 19 bases between.

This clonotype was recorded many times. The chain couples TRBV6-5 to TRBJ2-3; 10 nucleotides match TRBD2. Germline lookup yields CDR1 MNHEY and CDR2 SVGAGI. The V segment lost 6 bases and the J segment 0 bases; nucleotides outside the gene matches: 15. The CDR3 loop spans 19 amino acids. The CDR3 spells CASSLFSSGGPSSTDTQYF. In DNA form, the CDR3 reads TGTGCCAGCAGCCTATTTTCTAGCGGGGGACCGTCTAGCACAGATACGCAGTATTTT.

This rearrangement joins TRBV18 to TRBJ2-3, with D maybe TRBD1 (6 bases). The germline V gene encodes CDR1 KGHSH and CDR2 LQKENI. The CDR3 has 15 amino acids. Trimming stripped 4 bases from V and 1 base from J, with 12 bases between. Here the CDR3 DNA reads TGTGCCAGCTCACAACAGGGCACCGGCACAGATACGCAGTATTTT. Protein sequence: CASSQQGTGTDTQYF.

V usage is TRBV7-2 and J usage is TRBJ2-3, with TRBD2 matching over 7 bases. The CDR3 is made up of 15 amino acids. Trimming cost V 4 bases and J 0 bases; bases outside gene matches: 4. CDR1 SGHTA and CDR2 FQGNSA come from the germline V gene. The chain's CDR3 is CASSSGTISTDTQYF. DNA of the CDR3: TGTGCCAGCAGCTCCGGGACTATTAGCACAGATACGCAGTATTTT.

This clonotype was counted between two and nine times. Here the CDR3 reads CASSYSPSGKLFF. DNA of the CDR3: TGTGCCAGCAGTTACTCCCCTTCCGGAAAACTGTTTTTT. The rearrangement links TRBV6-6 to TRBJ1-4; no reliable D call. Germline lookup yields CDR1 MNHNY and CDR2 SVGAGI (reference sequence). Trimming pared 0 bases from V and 10 bases from J, leaving 9 bases between. The CDR3 runs 13 residues.

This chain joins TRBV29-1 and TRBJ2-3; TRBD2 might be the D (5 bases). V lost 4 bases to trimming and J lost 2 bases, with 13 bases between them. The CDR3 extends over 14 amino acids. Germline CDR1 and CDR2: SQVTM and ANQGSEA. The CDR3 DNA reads TGCAGCGTTGGGATGGGGAGACACACAGATACGCAGTATTTT. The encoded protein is CSVGMGRHTDTQYF.

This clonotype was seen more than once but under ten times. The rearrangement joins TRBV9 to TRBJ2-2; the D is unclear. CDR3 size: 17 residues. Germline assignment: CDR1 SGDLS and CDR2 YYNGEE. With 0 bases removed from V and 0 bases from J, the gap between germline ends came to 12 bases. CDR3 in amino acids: CASSVVGYPANTGELFF. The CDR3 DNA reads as TGTGCCAGCAGCGTAGTGGGCTACCCGGCGAACACCGGGGAGCTGTTTTTT.

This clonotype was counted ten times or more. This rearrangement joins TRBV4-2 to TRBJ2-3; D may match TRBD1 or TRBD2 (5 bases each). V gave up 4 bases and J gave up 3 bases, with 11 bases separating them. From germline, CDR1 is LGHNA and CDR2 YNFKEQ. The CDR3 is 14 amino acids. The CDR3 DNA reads TGTGCCAGCAGCCGGGACGAAGGGACAGATACGCAGTATTTT. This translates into CASSRDEGTDTQYF.

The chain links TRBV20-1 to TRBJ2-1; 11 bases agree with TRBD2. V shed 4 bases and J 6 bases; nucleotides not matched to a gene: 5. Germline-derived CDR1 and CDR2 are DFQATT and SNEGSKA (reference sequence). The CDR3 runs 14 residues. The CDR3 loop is CSAIHSGGANEQFF. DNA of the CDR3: TGCAGTGCTATACATAGCGGGGGGGCCAATGAGCAGTTCTTC.

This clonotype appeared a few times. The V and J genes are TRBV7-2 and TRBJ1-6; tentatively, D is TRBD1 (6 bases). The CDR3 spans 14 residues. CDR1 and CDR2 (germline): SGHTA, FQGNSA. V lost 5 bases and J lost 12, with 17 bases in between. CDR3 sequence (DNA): TGTGCCAGCAGCCCTGGGGGCAGGGCAGAACCCCTCCACTTT. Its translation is CASSPGGRAEPLHF. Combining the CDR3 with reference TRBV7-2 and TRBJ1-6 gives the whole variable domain GAGVSQSPSNKVTEKGKDVELRCDPISGHTALYWYRQSLGQGLEFLIYFQGNSAPDKSGLPSDRFSAERTGGSVSTLTIQRTQQEDSAVYLCASSPGGRAEPLHFGNGTRLTVT.

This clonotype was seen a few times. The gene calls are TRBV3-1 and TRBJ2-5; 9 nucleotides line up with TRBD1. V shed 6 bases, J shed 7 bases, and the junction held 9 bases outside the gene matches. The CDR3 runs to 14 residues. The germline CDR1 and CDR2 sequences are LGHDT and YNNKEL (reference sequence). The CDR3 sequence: CASRGQGAAGTQYF. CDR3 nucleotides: TGTGCCAGCAGGGGACAGGGCGCCGCGGGGACCCAGTACTTC.